Following are 11 T cell receptor beta chains from one sample sequenced in a study of identical twins. TCRdb re-called the 5' RACE reads through MiXCR, storing one row per CDR3 protein. Of about 200,000 distinct CDR3 sequences listed, 6.5% are singletons. Another study also made use of these data, one on T cells expressing NK-cell markers.

Sequenced input: CD8+ T cells sorted from blood. The source of these receptors is a woman aged 18-29 years in good health.

The chain uses TRBV9 and TRBJ2-1, with 14 positions matching TRBD2. Trimming took 0 bases from V and 4 from J; bases not matched to a gene: 9. The CDR3 length is 19 residues. Germline V CDR1 and CDR2: SGDLS, YYNGEE. The CDR3: CASSVATGTSGRGYNEQFF. In nucleotides, the CDR3 is TGTGCCAGCAGCGTAGCTACCGGGACTAGCGGGAGAGGGTACAATGAGCAGTTCTTC.

V gene TRBV12-3 or TRBV12-4 combines with J gene TRBJ2-7; D is uncertain. This CDR3 spans 13 amino acids. V shed 10 bases and J shed 0 bases, with 13 bases lying between them. This CDR3 reads CANSRQVSYEQYF. In DNA form, the CDR3 reads TGTGCCAACTCTAGGCAGGTCTCCTACGAGCAGTACTTC.

This clonotype came up many times. The chain joins TRBV30 to TRBJ2-3; possible D gene TRBD1, 5 bases. With 1 base removed from V and 2 bases from J, the gap between germline ends came to 10 bases. Per the germline V gene, CDR1 is GTSNPN and CDR2 is SVGIG (reference sequence). This CDR3 comprises 14 residues. The DNA of the CDR3 is TGTGCCTGGAGTGCTACAGGTTACACAGATACGCAGTATTTT. Its protein product is CAWSATGYTDTQYF.

The genes are TRBV20-1 and TRBJ2-1; 8 bases agree with TRBD2. Trimming removed 0 bases from V and 1 base from J; junction bases left unmatched: 8. Germline loops: CDR1 DFQATT, CDR2 SNEGSKA (reference sequence). The length of the CDR3 is 17 residues. The CDR3 DNA follows: TGCAGTGCTAGAGATTTGGTAGCGGGGCTTTCCTACAATGAGCAGTTCTTC. As protein: CSARDLVAGLSYNEQFF.

This clonotype was recorded at least ten times. J is TRBJ2-1 and V is TRBV6-2 or TRBV6-3, with D unclear. The CDR3 loop spans 16 amino acids. V was cut by 6 bases and J by 2 bases, with 17 bases left in between. Germline V gene sequence: CDR1 MNHEY, CDR2 SVGEGT. CDR3 in DNA: TGTGCCAGCAGGCACCTAAACGTGCCAACCTACAATGAGCAGTTCTTC. It specifies CASRHLNVPTYNEQFF.

The chain uses TRBV4-3 and TRBJ2-3; D is possibly TRBD1 (5 bases). V was shortened by 0 bases and J by 6 bases, with 13 bases between the two germline ends. CDR1 LGHNA and CDR2 YSLEER come from the germline V gene. The CDR3 loop spans 15 amino acids. The CDR3 DNA sequence: TGCGCCAGCAGCCAAGACCAGAGCTCAGGGGATACGCAGTATTTT. Its translation is CASSQDQSSGDTQYF.

This clonotype was detected ten times or more. The V and J genes are TRBV20-1 and TRBJ2-2, with a possible D match to TRBD1 (5 bases). The CDR3 covers 15 residues. The germline V gene has CDR1 DFQATT and CDR2 SNEGSKA (reference sequence). V shed 5 bases and J shed 0 bases, with 13 bases lying between them. This CDR3 is CSALLGRANTGELFF. The CDR3 bases are TGCAGTGCTCTTCTGGGGCGAGCGAACACCGGGGAGCTGTTTTTT.

CDR3 nucleotides: TGCAGTGCTAGAGGGGCGGGAGGTCGTTACAATGAGCAGTTCTTC. Protein product: CSARGAGGRYNEQFF. The chain links TRBV20-1 to TRBJ2-1, with TRBD2 matching over 8 bases. This CDR3 spans 15 amino acids. The V segment lost 1 base and the J segment 4 bases; nucleotides outside the gene matches: 6. CDR1 is DFQATT and CDR2 is SNEGSKA in the germline V gene (reference sequence).

This clonotype was counted at least ten times. This sequence joins TRBV7-8 and TRBJ1-5, with D possibly TRBD1 on 6 matching bases. CDR3 length: 16 amino acids. The germline V gene encodes CDR1 SGHVS and CDR2 FQNEAQ. The ends were cut back, 2 bases at V and 3 bases at J, with 14 bases in the middle. The CDR3: CASSLYTGNSNQPQHF. DNA of the CDR3: TGTGCCAGCAGCTTATATACAGGGAATTCCAATCAGCCCCAGCATTTT.

This clonotype was counted between two and nine times. The chain recombines TRBV19 with TRBJ1-4; 7 bases align to TRBD1. Germline values: CDR1 LNHDA, CDR2 SQIVND (reference sequence). The CDR3 extends over 14 amino acids. The V gene end was trimmed by 6 bases and the J gene end by 8 bases; junction bases not matched to a gene: 9. In DNA form, the CDR3 reads TGTGCCAGTAGCCCCGGGACAGCGCACGAAAAACTGTTTTTT. Translated: CASSPGTAHEKLFF.

In its sample, this clonotype was seen a few times. The J gene is TRBJ1-2, the V gene TRBV29-1, with TRBD1 matching 7 bases. CDR1 and CDR2 from the germline V gene are SQVTM and ANQGSEA. Germline trimming cut 6 bases from V and 3 bases from J; bases unmatched to any gene: 7. The CDR3 has 13 residues. The CDR3 DNA sequence: TGCAGCGTCCAAGACAGGGAGGACTATGGCTACACCTTC. Translation: CSVQDREDYGYTF.